The clone carrying this T cell receptor (beta chain) was seen just once. This sample stems from a study of shared clonotypes between healthy human individuals. Data came from immunoSEQ multiplex PCR; TCRdb stores just in-frame clones and leaves some out. The sample lists about 180,000 clones; 90% to 95% were seen once. The length of the CDR3 is 15 residues. V dropped 5 bases and J dropped 1; count of bases not matched to a gene: 3. Germline V lookup: CDR1 LNHDA, CDR2 SQIVND (reference sequence). The sequence was collected from a woman aged 25 to 39 in good health. The chain combines TRBV19 with TRBJ1-4, with 8 bases aligning to TRBD1. The sample comprised naive CD4+ T cells sorted from blood. This sample's subset: CD45RA+ positively selected. The CDR3: CASSADRVTNEKLFF. CDR3 nucleotide sequence: TGTGCCAGTAGTGCGGACAGGGTAACTAATGAAAAACTGTTTTTT. The variable domain in full, with the rest retrieved from reference TRBV19 and TRBJ1-4, is DGGITQSPKYLFRKEGQNVTLSCEQNLNHDAMYWYRQDPGQGLRLIYYSQIVNDFQKGDIAEGYSVSREKKESFPLTVTSAQKNPTAFYLCASSADRVTNEKLFFGSGTQLSVL.